This TCR beta chain was obtained from a study of T-cell memory formation after mild COVID-19 (dated by TCRdb to 2020 to 2023). About the study as a whole: Most TCR sequence clusters were specific to one of the two donors. In two donors, T-cell clones that expanded and contracted after mild COVID-19 were tracked by sequencing TCRalpha and TCRbeta repertoires over time. The cohort was made up of two young adult volunteers, one female and one male, who were previously healthy. The research as a whole found: The study covered only a couple of mild cases, and larger cohorts including severe cases with pre-infection samples were considered necessary. Some responding clones were detected in pre-infection memory, suggesting pre-existing cross-reactive memory T cells joined the SARS-CoV-2 response. Contracting CD4+ clones appeared mostly in the CM and EM memory subsets, whereas CD8+ clones were enriched in EMRA. Balanced CD4/CD8 phenotypes were observed for clones contracting from day 15 to 85, whereas a bias towards CD4+ was observed for a second wave of clones expanding from day 15 to 37. SARS-CoV-2 specificity was not confirmed for the second-wave clones peaking on day 37.

Sequenced on an Illumina NovaSeq 6000. cDNA libraries for TCRalpha and TCRbeta were prepared by 5'RACE using constant-segment primers, with sample barcodes and unique molecular identifiers added. Trizol reagent was used to extract RNA from every sample. Library amplification was performed in two PCR steps, and a second sample barcode and Illumina TruSeq adapters were introduced in the second step. Sequencing of libraries was performed on an Illumina NovaSeq with 2 x 150 bp paired-end reads. The paper's data handling went like this. Reads were demultiplexed and collapsed into UMI-guided consensus sequences with migec v1.2.7. With mixcr v2.1.11, UMI consensuses were aligned to TRA and TRB V and J templates and assembled into clonotypes. A clonotype was counted as expanded or contracted only if both edgeR and NoisET called the change significant, with noise models trained on biological replicates. For edgeR calls, the cutoffs were a false discovery rate-adjusted p below 0.01 and a log2 fold-change threshold of 1. As an exploratory analysis of dynamics, max-normalized trajectories of the 1000 most abundant clonotypes were examined with PCA combined with hierarchical clustering. Each responding clone was given a CD4 or CD8 phenotype based on the CD4+ and CD8+ repertoires, which had been sequenced separately. Through fastp at Q25 and MiXCR, TCRdb rebuilt clones from the public reads, retaining in-frame beta chains. Every entry covers one CDR3 protein and lists the most common genes and DNA from its rows. TCRdb assigned the V and J calls; the authors' analysis was not used. The sample profile shows roughly 320,000 distinct CDR3 sequences; 28% of them were found once. The top ten clonotypes cover roughly 14% of the sample.

As regards this clonotype: Its cognate antigen has yet to be identified. Within one base of it there is no much larger clone, and no base qualities were kept.

Ficoll-Paque density gradient centrifugation was the method used to isolate PBMCs. There are 12 amino acids in the CDR3, from cysteine to phenylalanine inclusive. CDR3 DNA only is kept here, 36 bases in frame from base 1. The junction carries 8 bases between V and J, which are trimmed by 6 bases and 2 bases respectively. The chain joins TRBV12-3 or TRBV12-4 to TRBJ2-7, with the D gene call left open. The TCR sequence derives from an adult woman who had mild COVID-19 (a few samples of this study predate the infection). The sample titles of this study are shuffled in the database, so cell type and time point are left out; the donor was told from shared clones. Sequencing was performed on PBMCs or a T cell subset sorted from them (not recorded which). At the DNA level, the sequence is TGTGCCAGCAGCCGCCTCACCTACGAGCAGTACTTC. Its translation reads: CASSRLTYEQYF.